A selection of T cell receptor beta chains follows, all from one sample in a study of blood T cell repertoires in COVID-19. The protocol was immunoSEQ multiplex PCR, while the TCRdb copy is restricted to in-frame clones and leaves out a portion. The profile shows 150,000 to 250,000 clones, 94% of them singletons. The sample was peripheral blood. These receptors were taken from a man younger than 40 with COVID-19, enrolled during active disease. CDR3s include the opening cysteine and the closing phenylalanine or tryptophan.

v_gene | CDR3aa
TRBV3-1/TRBV3-2 | CASSQESGGSGNTIYF
TRBV6-1 | CASSEAHRVSGNTIYF
TRBV6-4 | CASSGVTETRLGTQYF
TRBV3-1/TRBV3-2 | CASRPGFSGNTIYF
TRBV7-9 | CASSLAAGAEEKLFF
TRBV2 | CASSEARGGNYGYTF
TRBV19 | CASSPGQSYNSPLHF
TRBV4-2 | CASSPFSGGGWEKLFF
TRBV6-1 | CASSESSQGGYNEQFF
TRBV6-5 | CASSFGPSPLHF
TRBV18 | CASSPVGPADGYTF
TRBV12-3/TRBV12-4 | CASSRGENQPQHF
TRBV30 | CAWSVRGGYEKLFF
TRBV7-6 | CASSLERGGNNQPQHF
TRBV28 | CASSSPGGLAKNIQYF
TRBV7-2 | CASSMDRGTDTQYF
TRBV25-1 | CASSEFAGAYSPLHF